Below, 14 T cell receptor beta chains from the same sample are listed, as sequenced in a study of blood T cell repertoires in COVID-19. Generated by immunoSEQ multiplex PCR, the TCRdb table keeps only in-frame clones and is missing some. There are approximately 240,000 clones in the sample; 83% occur only once, and around 1.3% lies in the top ten. Sequencing input: peripheral blood. Receptors originate from a woman in her twenties or thirties with COVID-19, enrolled during active disease.

This clone was observed a single time. V is TRBV7-9 and J is TRBJ2-5, with D possibly being TRBD1 (5 bases). CDR3 size: 16 residues. Trimming left V 0 bases short and J 3 bases short, with 14 bases between. Per the germline V gene, CDR1 is SEHNR and CDR2 is FQNEAQ (reference sequence). CDR3 amino acids: CASSLARGAVEETQYF. Here the CDR3 DNA reads TGTGCCAGCAGCTTAGCGCGTGGGGCCGTAGAAGAGACCCAGTACTTC.

The table lists this clone with a few counts. The V gene is TRBV4-1, the J gene TRBJ2-1; TRBD1 matches at 9 bases. The germline V gene has CDR1 MGHRA and CDR2 YSYEKL. Trimming removed 4 bases from V and 5 bases from J; junction bases left unmatched: 6. This CDR3 comprises 15 residues. The CDR3 sequence is CASSPADRGNNEQFF. The CDR3 DNA sequence: TGCGCCAGCAGCCCCGCGGACAGGGGAAACAATGAGCAGTTCTTC.

The table lists this clone with a few counts. The rearrangement links TRBV6-4 to TRBJ1-6; TRBD1 agrees at 7 bases. Germline V CDR1 and CDR2: MRHNA, SNTAGT. Trimming cost V 6 bases and J 6 bases; bases outside gene matches: 5. The CDR3 covers 14 residues. CDR3 in DNA: TGTGCCAGCAGAGGACAGGTCGCTAATTCACCCCTCCACTTT. Its translation: CASRGQVANSPLHF.

The chain couples TRBV28 to TRBJ1-6; TRBD1 matches 7 bases. Germline assignment: CDR1 MDHEN and CDR2 SYDVKM. This CDR3 is 15 amino acids long. J lost 10 bases, V lost 6 bases, and 12 bases had no gene match. The CDR3 bases are TGTGCCAGCAGGGCTCGCGGGCAGGGGGTCTCACCCCTCCACTTT. Protein sequence: CASRARGQGVSPLHF. The full variable domain, with the rest looked up from reference TRBV28 and TRBJ1-6, is DVKVTQSSRYLVKRTGEKVFLECVQDMDHENMFWYRQDPGLGLRLIYFSYDVKMKEKGDIPEGYSVSREKKERFSLILESASTNQTSMYLCASRARGQGVSPLHFGNGTRLTVT.

This clone was counted once. V is TRBV5-8 and J is TRBJ1-6; 8 bases fit TRBD1. After removal of 2 bases from V and 10 bases from J, the junction contained 5 bases not matched to a gene. Germline loops: CDR1 SGHTS, CDR2 YDEGEE. The CDR3 is made up of 14 amino acids. This CDR3 is CASSFGQGRSPLHF. In DNA, the CDR3 is TGTGCCAGCAGCTTCGGACAGGGACGGTCACCCCTCCACTTT.

The chain links TRBV19 to TRBJ1-2; TRBD1 aligns across 8 bases. CDR1 and CDR2 from the germline V gene are LNHDA and SQIVND (reference sequence). This CDR3 has 15 amino acids. V dropped 5 bases and J dropped 4; count of bases not matched to a gene: 9. The CDR3 nucleotides are TGTGCCAGTAGTCCGTCGACAGGGGCCTTCTATGGCTACACCTTC. This codes for CASSPSTGAFYGYTF.

This chain links TRBV28 with TRBJ2-3, with a tentative D call TRBD1 (5 bases). Trimming took off 0 bases at V and 3 bases at J, with 13 bases between the two ends. The CDR3 loop spans 16 amino acids. Per the germline V gene, CDR1 is MDHEN and CDR2 is SYDVKM. CDR3 sequence (DNA): TGTGCCAGCAGTTTATGGGGGCCCGCTCGAACAGATACGCAGTATTTT. Its protein product is CASSLWGPARTDTQYF.

The CDR3 DNA follows: TGCGCCAGCAGCTTGGATCGCAGCGGGGGGCCCCAGCAGTTCTTC. Its protein is CASSLDRSGGPQQFF. V is TRBV5-1 and J is TRBJ2-1, with TRBD2 identical over 9 bases. The CDR3 spans 15 residues. The germline V gene has CDR1 SGHRS and CDR2 YFSETQ. V was pared by 0 bases and J by 11 bases, with 9 bases of the junction left unmatched. Together with reference TRBV5-1 and TRBJ2-1, the CDR3 gives the full variable domain: KAGVTQTPRYLIKTRGQQVTLSCSPISGHRSVSWYQQTPGQGLQFLFEYFSETQRNKGNFPGRFSGRQFSNSRSEMNVSTLELGDSALYLCASSLDRSGGPQQFFGPGTRLTVL.

The rearrangement links TRBV5-4 to TRBJ2-5; 10 bases are a match to TRBD2. With V trimmed by 6 bases and J by 2 bases, 7 bases remained unmatched. CDR3 length: 15 amino acids. The germline V gene has CDR1 SGHNT and CDR2 YYREEE (reference sequence). The CDR3 here is CASTPSGGDQETQYF. DNA of the CDR3: TGTGCCAGCACCCCTAGCGGGGGAGATCAAGAGACCCAGTACTTC.

The chain links TRBV18 to TRBJ2-7, with 8 bases lining up with TRBD1. CDR1 and CDR2 (germline): KGHSH, LQKENI. The CDR3 has 15 amino acids. V lost 2 bases to trimming and J lost 4 bases; unmatched junction nucleotides: 7. The CDR3 coding sequence is TGTGCCAGCTCACCAGAATCAGGGGGCTTGTACGAGCAGTACTTC. It specifies CASSPESGGLYEQYF. Supplemented by reference TRBV18 and TRBJ2-7, the full variable domain reads NAGVMQNPRHLVRRRGQEARLRCSPMKGHSHVYWYRQLPEEGLKFMVYLQKENIIDESGMPKERFSAEFPKEGPSILRIQQVVRGDSAAYFCASSPESGGLYEQYFGPGTRLTVT.

V gene TRBV20-1 combines with J gene TRBJ1-2; TRBD1 aligns across 7 bases. This CDR3 contains 11 residues. CDR1 and CDR2 (germline): DFQATT, SNEGSKA (reference sequence). V trimming: 6 bases; J trimming: 8 bases; junction bases outside the gene matches: 6. The CDR3, as DNA: TGCAGTGCCCGTCAGGGGGAGGGCTACACCTTC. This codes for CSARQGEGYTF.

This rearrangement joins TRBV9 to TRBJ2-3; the D is unclear. CDR1 SGDLS and CDR2 YYNGEE come from the germline V gene. Trimming stripped 0 bases from V and 1 base from J, with 9 bases between. This CDR3 has 15 residues. The CDR3 here is CASSVDSLRTDTQYF. The CDR3 coding sequence is TGTGCCAGCAGCGTAGACAGCCTACGCACAGATACGCAGTATTTT.

There are a few counts of this clone. The chain is built from TRBV9 and TRBJ1-1, with D uncertain. Trimming cost V 2 bases and J 3 bases, with 8 bases left between them. Germline assignment: CDR1 SGDLS and CDR2 YYNGEE. CDR3 length: 13 residues. In DNA form, the CDR3 reads TGTGCCAGCAGCGTCCGACGGGACACTGAAGCTTTCTTT. Protein: CASSVRRDTEAFF.

This chain uses TRBV6-2 or TRBV6-3 with TRBJ2-1; 10 bases agree with TRBD2. The CDR3 has 15 amino acids. The junction had 2 bases not matched to a gene; V was cut back by 4 bases and J by 2 bases. Germline V CDR1 and CDR2: MNHEY, SVGEGT. For the CDR3, the DNA is TGTGCCAGCAGTTTTACTAGCGGGGCCTACAATGAGCAGTTCTTC. Protein sequence: CASSFTSGAYNEQFF.